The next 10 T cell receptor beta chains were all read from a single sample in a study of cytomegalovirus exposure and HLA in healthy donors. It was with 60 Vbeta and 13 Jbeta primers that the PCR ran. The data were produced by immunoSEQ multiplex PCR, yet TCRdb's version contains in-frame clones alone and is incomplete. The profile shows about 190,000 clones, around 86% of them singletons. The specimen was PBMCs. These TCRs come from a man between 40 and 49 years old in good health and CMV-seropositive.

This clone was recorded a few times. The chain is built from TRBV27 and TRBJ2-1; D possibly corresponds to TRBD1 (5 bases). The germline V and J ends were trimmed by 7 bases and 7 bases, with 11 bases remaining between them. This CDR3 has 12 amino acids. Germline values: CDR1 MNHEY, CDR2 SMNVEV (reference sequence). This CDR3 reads CASKWTRNEQFF. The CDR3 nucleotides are TGTGCCAGCAAGTGGACAAGGAATGAGCAGTTCTTC.

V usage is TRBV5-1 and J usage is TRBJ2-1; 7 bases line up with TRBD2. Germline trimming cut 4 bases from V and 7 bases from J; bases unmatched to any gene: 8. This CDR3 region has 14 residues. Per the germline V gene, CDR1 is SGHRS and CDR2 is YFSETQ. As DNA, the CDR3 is TGCGCCAGCAGCCTAAGCGGGACTTCGAATGAGCAGTTCTTC. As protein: CASSLSGTSNEQFF.

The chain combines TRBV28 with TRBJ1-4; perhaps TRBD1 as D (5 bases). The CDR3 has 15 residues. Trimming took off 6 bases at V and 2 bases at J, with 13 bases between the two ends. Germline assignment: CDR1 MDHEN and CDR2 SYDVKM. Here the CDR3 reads CASSPGGGTNEKLFF. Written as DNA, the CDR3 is TGTGCCAGCAGCCCCGGCGGGGGGACTAATGAAAAACTGTTTTTT.

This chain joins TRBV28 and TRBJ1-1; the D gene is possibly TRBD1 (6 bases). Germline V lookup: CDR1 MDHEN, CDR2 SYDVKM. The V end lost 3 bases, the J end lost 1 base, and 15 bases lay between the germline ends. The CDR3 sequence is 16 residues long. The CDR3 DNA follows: TGTGCCAGCAGTTTTCTAGATGGGGGCACGAACACTGAAGCTTTCTTT. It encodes CASSFLDGGTNTEAFF. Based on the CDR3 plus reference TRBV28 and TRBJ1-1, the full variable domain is DVKVTQSSRYLVKRTGEKVFLECVQDMDHENMFWYRQDPGLGLRLIYFSYDVKMKEKGDIPEGYSVSREKKERFSLILESASTNQTSMYLCASSFLDGGTNTEAFFGQGTRLTVV.

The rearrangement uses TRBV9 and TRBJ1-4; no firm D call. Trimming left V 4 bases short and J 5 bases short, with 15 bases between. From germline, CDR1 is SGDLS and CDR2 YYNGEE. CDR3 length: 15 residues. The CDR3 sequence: CASSNPGVGNEKLFF. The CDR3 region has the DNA TGTGCCAGCAGCAACCCCGGGGTGGGCAATGAAAAACTGTTTTTT.

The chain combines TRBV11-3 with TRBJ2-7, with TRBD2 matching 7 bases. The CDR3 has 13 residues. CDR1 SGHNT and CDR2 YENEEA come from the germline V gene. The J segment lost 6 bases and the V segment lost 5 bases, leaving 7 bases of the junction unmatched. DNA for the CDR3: TGTGCCAGCAGCACAGGACTAGTTGGCGAGCAGTACTTC. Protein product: CASSTGLVGEQYF. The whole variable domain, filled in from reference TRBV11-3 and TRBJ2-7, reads EAGVVQSPRYKIIEKKQPVAFWCNPISGHNTLYWYLQNLGQGPELLIRYENEEAVDDSQLPKDRFSAERLKGVDSTLKIQPAELGDSAVYLCASSTGLVGEQYFGPGTRLTVT.

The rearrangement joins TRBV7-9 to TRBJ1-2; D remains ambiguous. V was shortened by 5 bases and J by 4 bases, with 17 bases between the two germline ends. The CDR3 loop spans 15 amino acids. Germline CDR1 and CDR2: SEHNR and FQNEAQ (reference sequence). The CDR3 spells CASSPSLLGVYGYTF. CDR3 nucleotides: TGTGCCAGCAGCCCCTCCCTGTTGGGCGTCTATGGCTACACCTTC.

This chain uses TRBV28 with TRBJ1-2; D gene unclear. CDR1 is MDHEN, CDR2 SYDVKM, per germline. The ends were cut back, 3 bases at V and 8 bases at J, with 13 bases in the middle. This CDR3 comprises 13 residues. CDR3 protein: CASSLQSSGGYTF. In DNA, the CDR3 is TGTGCCAGCAGTTTGCAGAGCTCGGGAGGCTACACCTTC.

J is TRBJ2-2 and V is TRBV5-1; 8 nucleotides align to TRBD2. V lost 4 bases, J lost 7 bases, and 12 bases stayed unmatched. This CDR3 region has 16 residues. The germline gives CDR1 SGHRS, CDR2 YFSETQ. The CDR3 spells CASSTLLRGGGGELFF. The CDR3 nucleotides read TGCGCCAGCAGCACCCTTCTTCGGGGGGGTGGCGGGGAGCTGTTTTTT.

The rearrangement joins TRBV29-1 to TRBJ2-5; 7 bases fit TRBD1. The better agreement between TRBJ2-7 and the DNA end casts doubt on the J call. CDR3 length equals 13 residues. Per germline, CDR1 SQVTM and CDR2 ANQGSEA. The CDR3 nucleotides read TGCAGCGTGGGTGGACGGGACAGCTACGAGCAGTACTTC. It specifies CSVGGRDSYEQYF.